This T cell receptor beta chain was sequenced during a study of shared clonotypes between healthy human individuals. Study-level information: Per donor, CD8 memory used one plate, CD8 naive used two, CD4 memory used three and CD4 naive used three.

Donors, healthy HIV-negative adults, lacked recent acute infections or vaccinations. Clones were sequenced by immunoSEQ multiplex PCR, and TCRdb holds only the in-frame ones, with some missing. This sample has about 2 million clones, with 85% to 95% found just once. This CDR3 has 13 residues. CDR1 SGHVS and CDR2 FQNEAQ come from the germline V gene. Deletions cut 3 bases from V and 7 bases from J, with 7 bases between. The specimen was naive CD4+ T cells sorted from blood. Indicated subset: CD45RA+ positively selected. The chain links TRBV7-8 to TRBJ1-6, with unresolved D. This TCR was sampled from a man aged 18 to 29 in good health. CDR3 sequence: CASSLTYNSPLHF. The CDR3 bases are TGTGCCAGCAGCTTGACGTACAATTCACCCCTCCACTTT.